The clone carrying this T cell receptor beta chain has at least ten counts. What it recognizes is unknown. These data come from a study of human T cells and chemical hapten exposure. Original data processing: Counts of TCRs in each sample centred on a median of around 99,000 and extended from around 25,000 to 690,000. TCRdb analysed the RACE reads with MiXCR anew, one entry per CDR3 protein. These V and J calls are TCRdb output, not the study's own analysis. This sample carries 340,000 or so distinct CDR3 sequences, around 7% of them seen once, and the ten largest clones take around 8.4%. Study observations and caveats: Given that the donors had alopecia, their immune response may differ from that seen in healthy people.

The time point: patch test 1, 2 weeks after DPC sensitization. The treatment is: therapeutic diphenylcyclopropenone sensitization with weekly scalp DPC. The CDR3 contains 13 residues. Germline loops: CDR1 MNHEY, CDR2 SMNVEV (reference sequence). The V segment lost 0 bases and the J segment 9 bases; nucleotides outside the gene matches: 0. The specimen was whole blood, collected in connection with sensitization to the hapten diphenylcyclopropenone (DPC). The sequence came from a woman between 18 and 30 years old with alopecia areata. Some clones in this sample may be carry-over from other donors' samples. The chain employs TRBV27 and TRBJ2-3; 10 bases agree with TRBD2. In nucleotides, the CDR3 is TGTGCCAGCAGTTTATCACTAGCGGGGACGCAGTATTTT. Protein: CASSLSLAGTQYF.